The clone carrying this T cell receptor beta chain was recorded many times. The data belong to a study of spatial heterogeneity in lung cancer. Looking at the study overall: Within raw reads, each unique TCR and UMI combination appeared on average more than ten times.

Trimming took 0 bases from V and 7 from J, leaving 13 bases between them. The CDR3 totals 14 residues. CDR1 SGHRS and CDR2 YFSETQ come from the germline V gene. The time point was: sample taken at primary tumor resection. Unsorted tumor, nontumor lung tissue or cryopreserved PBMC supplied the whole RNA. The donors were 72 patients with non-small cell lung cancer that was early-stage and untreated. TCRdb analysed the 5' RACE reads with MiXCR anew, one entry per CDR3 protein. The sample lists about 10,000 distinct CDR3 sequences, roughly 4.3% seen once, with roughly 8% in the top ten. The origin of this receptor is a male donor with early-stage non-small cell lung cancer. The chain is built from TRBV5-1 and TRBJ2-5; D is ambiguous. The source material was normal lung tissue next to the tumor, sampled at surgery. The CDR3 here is CASSLGQTPGTQYF. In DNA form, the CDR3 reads TGCGCCAGCAGCTTGGGGCAGACCCCAGGGACCCAGTACTTC.